The 3 T cell receptor beta chains below come from one sample, sequenced in a study of T cell changes during pregnancy in multiple sclerosis. Only in-frame clones appear in the TCRdb table, and some are missing; sequencing was by immunoSEQ multiplex PCR. The top ten hold approximately 0.97% of the sample, which has approximately 100,000 clones, roughly 93% seen once. Sequences were derived from peripheral blood, sampled before pregnancy. These receptors were taken from a female donor with multiple sclerosis, enrolled in a pregnancy study.

This clone was counted once. The V and J genes are TRBV7-3 and TRBJ2-1, with 13 bases aligning to TRBD2. This CDR3 is 16 amino acids long. V lost 5 bases to trimming and J lost 9 bases; unmatched junction nucleotides: 10. CDR1 and CDR2 from the germline V gene are SGHTA and FQGTGA. This CDR3 reads CASSPLAGLAGVEQFF. CDR3 nucleotides: TGTGCCAGCAGCCCCTTAGCAGGACTAGCGGGAGTTGAGCAGTTCTTC.

Only one count was recorded for this clone. V and J are TRBV25-1 and TRBJ2-2; maybe TRBD1 (6 bases). This CDR3 is 15 amino acids long. CDR1 and CDR2 (germline): MGHDK, SYGVNS. Trimming left V 4 bases short and J 4 bases short, with 13 bases between. The CDR3 nucleotides read TGTGCCAGCAGTGTTGGGCAGGGGCGCACCGGGGAGCTGTTTTTT. This gives the protein CASSVGQGRTGELFF.

CDR3 DNA: TGTGCCAGCAGTTCGGGGGGGGGCGCCTACGAGCAGTACTTC. This gives the protein CASSSGGGAYEQYF. V usage is TRBV5-8 and J usage is TRBJ2-7, with 8 bases that match TRBD2. Germline loops: CDR1 SGHTS, CDR2 YDEGEE. This CDR3 region has 14 residues. V gave up 5 bases and J gave up 2 bases; unmatched junction bases: 6.